This T cell receptor (beta chain) comes out of a study of CD8+ T cells in alopecia areata. Investigators isolated RNA and reverse transcribed it into cDNA to act as the sequencing template. This table comes from immunoSEQ multiplex PCR, and its TCRdb copy is limited to in-frame clones, with some not included. The table has about 150,000 clones, less than 65% seen once. The CDR3 extends over 14 amino acids. CDR1 is SGHAT, CDR2 FQNNGV, per germline. V lost 4 bases, J lost 5 bases, and 8 bases stayed unmatched. The sequence came from a human donor in good health. The sequenced material came from CD8+ T cells sorted from blood. The chain recombines TRBV11-2 with TRBJ2-7, with 7 nucleotides matching TRBD1. CDR3 in DNA: TGTGCCAGCAGCTGGCAGACAGGGTTGAACGAGCAGTACTTC. Its protein is CASSWQTGLNEQYF.